The next 19 T cell receptor beta chains were all read from a single sample in a study of early T cells in non-severe SARS-CoV-2 infection. TCRdb reprocessed the 5' RACE reads via MiXCR and lists one record per CDR3 protein. This sample has over 30,000 distinct CDR3 sequences, with roughly 4.5% found just once. Source material: whole blood. These receptors were obtained from an adult who was a healthcare worker with PCR-confirmed SARS-CoV-2 infection or an uninfected control (not recorded which).

This clonotype was picked up many times. V gene TRBV18 combines with J gene TRBJ2-4; no clear D gene. Germline loops: CDR1 KGHSH, CDR2 LQKENI. The CDR3 is 13 residues long. Trimming cost V 2 bases and J 8 bases, with 10 bases left between them. CDR3 sequence (DNA): TGTGCCAGCTCACCAACGGCCCTCGACATTCAGTACTTC. Amino acid sequence: CASSPTALDIQYF.

This clonotype was picked up many times. CDR3 in DNA: TGCGCCAGCAGCTCCTCGGGGGGCTCTGGAAACACCATATATTTT. Encoded protein: CASSSSGGSGNTIYF. The chain uses TRBV5-1 and TRBJ1-3; maybe TRBD1 (5 bases). V lost 3 bases, J lost 0 bases, and 10 bases lay in between. Germline V gene sequence: CDR1 SGHRS, CDR2 YFSETQ. The CDR3 has 15 residues.

Only a few counts were recorded for this clonotype. For the CDR3, the DNA is TGTGCCAGCAGTTTTTTGGGAGGGGGACTCTCTGGAAACACCATATATTTT. It specifies CASSFLGGGLSGNTIYF. The chain employs TRBV12-3 or TRBV12-4 and TRBJ1-3, with D perhaps TRBD1 (6 bases). This CDR3 is built from 17 residues. V was pared by 3 bases and J by 0 bases, with 15 bases between.

This clonotype was seen at least ten times. The chain joins TRBV29-1 to TRBJ1-1; no reliable D call. CDR1 and CDR2 (germline): SQVTM, ANQGSEA. This CDR3 region has 12 residues. Trimming cost V 1 base and J 2 bases, with 5 bases left between them. The CDR3 is CSVEVVNTEAFF. In DNA, the CDR3 is TGCAGCGTTGAAGTAGTTAACACTGAAGCTTTCTTT.

This clonotype was recorded at least ten times. The rearrangement joins TRBV4-3 to TRBJ2-7; 9 bases align to TRBD2. V shed 4 bases and J 4 bases; nucleotides not matched to a gene: 2. This CDR3 is built from 13 residues. The germline gives CDR1 LGHNA, CDR2 YSLEER. The CDR3 loop reads CASSRSGGYEQYF. The CDR3 DNA follows: TGCGCCAGCAGCCGTAGCGGGGGTTACGAGCAGTACTTC.

This rearrangement joins TRBV7-9 to TRBJ1-1, with 8 bases that match TRBD1. Trimming at V came to 4 bases and at J to 11 bases, leaving 12 bases not matched to a gene. The CDR3 spans 14 residues. Germline V CDR1 and CDR2: SEHNR, FQNEAQ (reference sequence). CDR3 amino acids: CASSSGQGWWLAFF. For the CDR3, the DNA is TGTGCCAGCAGCTCCGGACAGGGATGGTGGTTGGCTTTCTTT.

This clonotype was seen a few times. The J gene is TRBJ1-2, the V gene TRBV20-1; no reliable D call. Germline V CDR1 and CDR2: DFQATT, SNEGSKA (reference sequence). The CDR3 consists of 13 residues. V dropped 4 bases and J dropped 3 bases, with 12 bases sitting between them. CDR3 sequence: CSAIPNYDYGYTF. CDR3 bases: TGCAGTGCTATTCCGAATTATGACTATGGCTACACCTTC.

This clonotype came up many times. This chain uses TRBV5-4 with TRBJ1-6; no reliable D call. This CDR3 has 13 amino acids. V lost 2 bases, J lost 10 bases, and 10 bases lay in between. The V gene's germline CDR1 is SGHNT and CDR2 YYREEE (reference sequence). The DNA of the CDR3 is TGTGCCAGCAGCTTCGAGGCGCGGTCACCCCTCCACTTT. The encoded protein is CASSFEARSPLHF. The full variable domain, rest sourced from reference TRBV5-4 and TRBJ1-6, is ETGVTQSPTHLIKTRGQQVTLRCSSQSGHNTVSWYQQALGQGPQFIFQYYREEENGRGNFPPRFSGLQFPNYSSELNVNALELDDSALYLCASSFEARSPLHFGNGTRLTVT.

This clonotype was recorded at least ten times. The DNA for the CDR3 is TGTGCCAGCAGTTTAGGGCCAGCCAATAATTCACCCCTCCACTTT. This sequence encodes CASSLGPANNSPLHF. The rearrangement joins TRBV27 to TRBJ1-6; the D is unclear. The germline V gene has CDR1 MNHEY and CDR2 SMNVEV (reference sequence). CDR3 length equals 15 residues. The V end was cut by 2 bases, the J end by 5 bases, with 10 bases between.

This clonotype has a count of ten or more. The chain uses TRBV10-3 and TRBJ1-6; D ambiguous. The CDR3 spans 15 residues. Germline V lookup: CDR1 ENHRY, CDR2 SYGVKD. The V end was cut by 0 bases, the J end by 4 bases, with 7 bases between. For the CDR3, the DNA is TGTGCCATCAGTGAGTCTTCAGATTATAATTCACCCCTCCACTTT. Encoded protein: CAISESSDYNSPLHF.

This clonotype was detected many times. The V and J genes are TRBV30 and TRBJ1-4; TRBD1 agrees at 8 bases. The CDR3 runs 14 residues. In germline, CDR1 is GTSNPN, CDR2 SVGIG (reference sequence). Trimming cost V 2 bases and J 5 bases; bases outside gene matches: 4. The CDR3 region is CAWSLDRGNEKLFF. The CDR3 DNA reads as TGTGCCTGGAGTCTTGACAGGGGCAATGAAAAACTGTTTTTT.

In this sample, this clonotype turned up many times. The CDR3 region has the DNA TGCGCCAGCAGCCAAGATGGAACAGGGGTGGAAGAGAACACTGAAGCTTTCTTT. This codes for CASSQDGTGVEENTEAFF. The chain links TRBV4-3 to TRBJ1-1; 7 nucleotides align to TRBD1. Germline assignment: CDR1 LGHNA and CDR2 YSLEER. V shed 0 bases, J shed 1 base, and the junction held 11 bases outside the gene matches. The CDR3 sequence is 18 residues long.

This clonotype was observed many times. The chain couples TRBV12-3 or TRBV12-4 to TRBJ2-1, with D maybe TRBD2 (6 bases). This CDR3 comprises 16 residues. V was clipped by 6 bases and J by 0 bases, with 15 bases between them. The CDR3 DNA reads as TGTGCCAGCAGACATGAACCGGGACTCTCCTACAATGAGCAGTTCTTC. Its translation: CASRHEPGLSYNEQFF.

This clonotype was seen ten or more times. The genes are TRBV12-3 or TRBV12-4 and TRBJ1-6, with a tentative D call TRBD1 (6 bases). The V and J ends lost 6 bases and 5 bases respectively, with 11 bases between them. There are 14 residues in the CDR3. The CDR3 nucleotides are TGTGCCAGCAGCCCGACAGGTGATAATTCACCCCTCCACTTT. Protein sequence: CASSPTGDNSPLHF.

The chain joins TRBV18 to TRBJ1-1; D unresolved. Trimming left V 3 bases short and J 11 bases short, with 10 bases between. Germline V gene lookup returns CDR1 KGHSH and CDR2 LQKENI. This CDR3 has 11 residues. The CDR3: CASSPGYDAFF. As DNA, the CDR3 is TGTGCCAGCTCACCTGGCTATGACGCTTTCTTT.

The table lists this clonotype with many counts. The chain couples TRBV7-2 to TRBJ2-5; the D gene is possibly TRBD2 (6 bases). This CDR3 comprises 15 residues. Trimming took off 4 bases at V and 2 bases at J, with 14 bases between the two ends. Germline CDR1 and CDR2: SGHTA and FQGNSA. DNA of the CDR3: TGTGCCAGCAGCTCCAGTGGGGGGTCGCAAGAGACCCAGTACTTC. It codes for CASSSSGGSQETQYF.

In its sample, this clonotype was seen a few times. V and J are TRBV7-9 and TRBJ1-4; 8 bases align to TRBD1. Germline V CDR1 and CDR2: SEHNR, FQNEAQ (reference sequence). The CDR3 has 15 amino acids. V shed 5 bases and J 6 bases; nucleotides not matched to a gene: 8. The chain's CDR3 is CASSPRTGMDEKLFF. The CDR3 nucleotides read TGTGCCAGCAGCCCGCGGACAGGGATGGATGAAAAACTGTTTTTT.

V usage is TRBV28 and J usage is TRBJ1-2; D might be TRBD1 (5 bases). Germline values: CDR1 MDHEN, CDR2 SYDVKM. The CDR3 has 13 residues. CDR3 sequence reads: CAARGELWYGYTF. The CDR3 DNA sequence: TGTGCAGCGAGGGGAGAGTTATGGTATGGCTACACCTTC.

This clonotype was observed many times. CDR3: CSDGPRDTDTQYF. In DNA form, the CDR3 reads TGCAGCGATGGGCCCAGAGACACAGATACGCAGTATTTT. This chain connects TRBV29-1 to TRBJ2-3; D ambiguous. Trimming took 7 bases from V and 2 from J, leaving 13 bases between them. CDR3 length: 13 residues. Germline CDR1 reads SQVTM; CDR2 reads ANQGSEA.